This T cell receptor beta chain comes out of a study of brain metastases from non-small cell lung cancer. Using immunoSEQ multiplex PCR, the repertoire was profiled, and TCRdb retains in-frame clones only, with some absent. In the table there are 2,000 to 2,500 clones, more than 75% of which are singletons. The receptor was isolated from a donor older than 35 with non-small cell lung cancer. Sequencing was performed on tumor-adjacent normal tissue.

CDR3 nucleotides: TGTGCCAGTAGTATAGCCAGGGTGTCCACCGGGGAGCTGTTTTTT. It yields the protein CASSIARVSTGELFF. This chain links TRBV19 with TRBJ2-2; the D gene is possibly TRBD1 (5 bases). This CDR3 is built from 15 residues. Germline V gene sequence: CDR1 LNHDA, CDR2 SQIVND (reference sequence). With 1 base removed from V and 4 bases from J, the gap between germline ends came to 10 bases.